One and the same sample provided the 16 T cell receptor beta chains below, sequenced in a study of blood T cell repertoires in COVID-19. Clones were sequenced by immunoSEQ multiplex PCR, and TCRdb holds only the in-frame ones, with some missing. Among tens of thousands of clones listed, about 89% were seen once. Specimen: peripheral blood. These receptors all come from a man in his 70s with active COVID-19.

Remarks on this clone: Because the CDR3's place on the DNA is in doubt, the DNA is left out and the CDR3 is given as listed by TCRdb. This chain connects TRBV5-1 to TRBJ2-1; the DNA was not used to check the table's D call, TRBD2. Germline loops: CDR1 SGHRS, CDR2 YFSETQ. The CDR3 is 22 residues long, counting both termini. The CDR3: CASSLDPRTYNEQFFGDNEQFF.

In this sample, this clone turned up once. This chain uses TRBV28 with TRBJ2-7; 14 nucleotides line up with TRBD2. V shed 5 bases, J shed 12 bases, and the junction held 9 bases outside the gene matches. CDR1 is MDHEN, CDR2 SYDVKM, per germline. This CDR3 has 14 amino acids. The CDR3 bases are TGTGCCAGCAGTCCGCCCGGGACTAGCGGGAGACTGTACTTC. Protein product: CASSPPGTSGRLYF.

V gene TRBV5-1 combines with J gene TRBJ2-7; D unclear. The CDR3 sequence is 15 residues long. The germline V gene encodes CDR1 SGHRS and CDR2 YFSETQ. The V gene lost 5 bases and the J gene lost 1 base, with 16 bases spanning the gap. CDR3 bases: TGCGCCAGCAGGTTCTCGCTAATGTTATCCTACGAGCAGTACTTC. It specifies CASRFSLMLSYEQYF.

This clone turned up a few times. The J gene is TRBJ2-7, the V gene TRBV7-9, with 8 bases that match TRBD2. V shed 5 bases, J shed 7 bases, and the junction held 4 bases outside the gene matches. CDR3 length equals 12 residues. From germline, CDR1 is SEHNR and CDR2 FQNEAQ (reference sequence). The CDR3: CASSPIAGEQYF. The CDR3 DNA follows: TGTGCCAGCAGCCCTATAGCGGGAGAGCAGTACTTC.

The chain combines TRBV9 with TRBJ1-5; D not resolved. The CDR3 length is 14 residues. The germline V gene encodes CDR1 SGDLS and CDR2 YYNGEE. V dropped 0 bases and J dropped 4 bases, with 8 bases sitting between them. The CDR3 here is CASSVGTRNQPQHF. As DNA, the CDR3 is TGTGCCAGCAGCGTAGGGACTCGGAATCAGCCCCAGCATTTT.

The CDR3 region has the DNA TGTGCCAGCAGCGCCCCGGGAGGGAATGAGCAGTTCTTC. Translated: CASSAPGGNEQFF. The chain joins TRBV2 to TRBJ2-1; 8 bases map to TRBD2. CDR1 is SNHLY, CDR2 FYNNEI, per germline. V shed 6 bases and J 7 bases; nucleotides not matched to a gene: 5. This CDR3 spans 13 amino acids. The whole variable domain, remainder taken from reference TRBV2 and TRBJ2-1, is EPEVTQTPSHQVTQMGQEVILRCVPISNHLYFYWYRQILGQKVEFLVSFYNNEISEKSEIFDDQFSVERPDGSNFTLKIRSTKLEDSAMYFCASSAPGGNEQFFGPGTRLTVL.

This clone was counted a single time. The chain has TRBV27 and TRBJ2-1; D gene ambiguous. This CDR3 has 15 amino acids. V lost 4 bases, J lost 4 bases, and 14 bases lay in between. Germline-derived CDR1 and CDR2 are MNHEY and SMNVEV (reference sequence). The CDR3, as DNA: TGTGCCAGCAGTTCCTACAGACAAGGTTACAATGAGCAGTTCTTC. It translates to CASSSYRQGYNEQFF.

This clone was counted a single time. The chain recombines TRBV5-8 with TRBJ2-1; 8 nucleotides align to TRBD2. The germline V gene has CDR1 SGHTS and CDR2 YDEGEE. V gave up 3 bases and J gave up 7 bases; unmatched junction bases: 6. The CDR3 spans 14 residues. The CDR3 nucleotides read TGTGCCAGCAGCTCCCGGGGGGGAGGGAATGAGCAGTTCTTC. Its protein product is CASSSRGGGNEQFF.

This clone was counted a few times. The gene calls are TRBV9 and TRBJ1-4; 9 nucleotides line up with TRBD1. CDR3 size: 17 residues. The germline gives CDR1 SGDLS, CDR2 YYNGEE. V trimming: 3 bases; J trimming: 2 bases; junction bases outside the gene matches: 8. Written as DNA, the CDR3 is TGTGCCAGCAGCGCGCGGACAGGGGCGGGCACTAATGAAAAACTGTTTTTT. This sequence encodes CASSARTGAGTNEKLFF.

This clone has a single count. The chain has TRBV5-5 and TRBJ2-3, with 9 positions matching TRBD1. Germline loops: CDR1 SGHKS, CDR2 YYEKEE (reference sequence). This CDR3 is 16 amino acids long. V gave up 5 bases and J gave up 4 bases; unmatched junction bases: 11. The CDR3 region has the DNA TGTGCCAGCAGTTTACCGGGACAGGGATTGTCAGATACGCAGTATTTT. It translates to CASSLPGQGLSDTQYF.

This chain joins TRBV4-1 and TRBJ1-1; possible D gene TRBD1, 5 bases. Germline V gene sequence: CDR1 MGHRA, CDR2 YSYEKL. The CDR3 is 15 residues long. With 1 base removed from V and 0 bases from J, the gap between germline ends came to 9 bases. This CDR3 is CASSQATQVNTEAFF. CDR3 DNA: TGCGCCAGCAGCCAAGCAACACAGGTGAACACTGAAGCTTTCTTT.

The J gene is TRBJ2-5, the V gene TRBV9, with 7 bases identical to TRBD2. This CDR3 is built from 13 residues. V shed 5 bases, J shed 1 base, and the junction held 2 bases outside the gene matches. Germline values: CDR1 SGDLS, CDR2 YYNGEE. Here the CDR3 DNA reads TGTGCCAGCAGGCCTAGCGGCCAAGAGACCCAGTACTTC. It specifies CASRPSGQETQYF.

This clone was counted a single time. The J gene is TRBJ2-5, the V gene TRBV27; D is ambiguous. The CDR3 covers 13 residues. CDR1 MNHEY and CDR2 SMNVEV come from the germline V gene (reference sequence). V was trimmed by 2 bases and J by 5 bases, leaving 9 bases between them. The DNA of the CDR3 is TGTGCCAGCAGTTTAGCTAGAGGCGAGACCCAGTACTTC. Translated, it gives CASSLARGETQYF.

This clone was detected once. The chain is built from TRBV7-8 and TRBJ2-7; TRBD2 matches at 7 bases. Looked up from germline, CDR1 is SGHVS and CDR2 is FQNEAQ. Trimming removed 5 bases from V and 6 bases from J; junction bases left unmatched: 10. The CDR3 covers 14 residues. The CDR3 reads CASSQRGPPREQYF. CDR3 bases: TGTGCCAGCAGCCAGCGGGGACCCCCCCGCGAGCAGTACTTC.

The genes are TRBV28 and TRBJ2-3; D is perhaps TRBD2 (5 bases). In germline, CDR1 is MDHEN, CDR2 SYDVKM. This CDR3 spans 16 amino acids. V lost 1 base and J 2 bases, leaving 13 bases between the germline ends. The CDR3 reads CASSLSRGLDTDTQYF. CDR3 coding DNA: TGTGCCAGCAGTTTATCTCGGGGTTTGGACACAGATACGCAGTATTTT. Full variable domain (rest looked up from reference TRBV28 and TRBJ2-3): DVKVTQSSRYLVKRTGEKVFLECVQDMDHENMFWYRQDPGLGLRLIYFSYDVKMKEKGDIPEGYSVSREKKERFSLILESASTNQTSMYLCASSLSRGLDTDTQYFGPGTRLTVL.

V usage is TRBV15 and J usage is TRBJ2-3, with D perhaps matching TRBD2 (5 bases). V lost 6 bases and J 3 bases, leaving 13 bases between the germline ends. This CDR3 has 14 residues. CDR1 is LNHNV and CDR2 is YYDKDF in the germline V gene (reference sequence). DNA of the CDR3: TGTGCCACCAGAGGAGGTGGTGGGACAGATACGCAGTATTTT. Protein: CATRGGGGTDTQYF.